A selection of T cell receptor beta chains follows, all from one sample in a study of cytomegalovirus exposure and HLA in healthy donors. Produced via immunoSEQ multiplex PCR; TCRdb's table is partial and in-frame only. The top ten clones hold around 2.2% of a sample with some 150,000 clones, over 55% of them seen once. The sample taken for sequencing was PBMCs. These receptors originate from a man aged 35-49 years in good health and CMV-seronegative. CDR3s include the opening cysteine and the closing phenylalanine or tryptophan. A D gene is named only where the DNA matches it firmly. Where a row states a size, it is once, few, many or the class of an expanded clone; other rows omit it.

-	TRBJ1-1	-	TRBV29-1	14	CSVGKAGEGTEAFF	TGCAGCGTTGGTAAGGCAGGGGAGGGCACTGAAGCTTTCTTT
-	TRBJ1-5	-	TRBV19	16	CASSIAAGYSNQPQHF	TGTGCCAGTAGTATAGCGGCAGGGTATAGCAATCAGCCCCAGCATTTT
-	TRBJ1-5	few	TRBV19	15	CASSISAVDNQPQHF	TGTGCCAGTAGTATTTCGGCGGTAGACAATCAGCCCCAGCATTTT
-	TRBJ2-5	-	TRBV5-6	14	CASSGDIPQETQYF	TGTGCCAGCAGCGGGGACATCCCCCAAGAGACCCAGTACTTC
-	TRBJ2-7	-	TRBV2	13	CASTGTATYEQYF	TGTGCCAGCACCGGGACTGCAACCTACGAGCAGTACTTC
-	TRBJ1-1	-	TRBV19	13	CASSITSDTEAFF	TGTGCCAGTAGTATCACTTCGGACACTGAAGCTTTCTTT
-	TRBJ2-2	few	TRBV7-9	15	CASSRTTRDTGELFF	TGTGCCAGCAGCCGAACGACTAGAGACACCGGGGAGCTGTTTTTT
-	TRBJ1-3	-	TRBV28	14	CASITGSSGNTIYF	TGTGCCAGCATTACAGGGTCCTCTGGAAACACCATATATTTT
-	TRBJ1-5	-	TRBV10-3	15	CAISESELSNQPQHF	TGTGCCATCAGTGAGAGCGAGCTTAGCAATCAGCCCCAGCATTTT
TRBD2	TRBJ2-1	-	TRBV19	16	CASSTRLAETYNEQFF	TGTGCCAGTAGTACCCGACTAGCGGAGACATACAATGAGCAGTTCTTC
TRBD1	TRBJ1-2	-	TRBV7-2	15	CASSAGTGGAVGYTF	TGTGCCAGCAGCGCCGGGACAGGGGGCGCAGTTGGCTACACCTTC
-	TRBJ1-1	few	TRBV7-9	14	CASSFRTGNTEAFF	TGTGCCAGCAGCTTTAGGACGGGGAATACTGAAGCTTTCTTT
-	TRBJ2-7	-	TRBV4-2	13	CASSQDSEYEQYF	TGTGCCAGCAGCCAAGATTCGGAGTACGAGCAGTACTTC
-	TRBJ2-5	once	TRBV2	17	CASSSFAGIRLGETQYF	TGTGCCAGCAGCTCCTTCGCGGGGATCCGCCTCGGGGAGACCCAGTACTTC
-	TRBJ2-3	-	TRBV4-1	16	CASSQVEGGPSDTQYF	TGCGCCAGCAGCCAAGTGGAGGGGGGGCCCTCAGATACGCAGTATTTT
TRBD1	TRBJ1-1	-	TRBV10-3	17	CAISGPQDRGWGTEAFF	TGTGCCATCAGTGGTCCCCAAGACAGGGGATGGGGAACTGAAGCTTTCTTT
TRBD1	TRBJ1-5	-	TRBV10-3	15	CAISERQGRNQPQHF	TGTGCCATCAGTGAGCGACAGGGCCGAAATCAGCCCCAGCATTTT
TRBD2	TRBJ2-5	-	TRBV5-4	15	CASSLYSGVQETQYF	TGTGCCAGCAGCTTGTACAGCGGGGTACAAGAGACCCAGTACTTC
TRBD2	TRBJ2-7	-	TRBV6-6	13	CATLSGGTYEQYF	TGTGCCACCCTCTCCGGGGGGACCTACGAGCAGTACTTC
-	TRBJ2-1	-	TRBV2	14	CASRPISSYNEQFF	TGTGCCAGCAGACCTATAAGCTCCTACAATGAGCAGTTCTTC
TRBD1	TRBJ2-7	-	TRBV5-6	15	CASSSGTGYAGEQYF	TGTGCCAGCAGCTCCGGGACAGGGTATGCGGGCGAGCAGTACTTC
-	TRBJ1-3	-	TRBV7-2	15	CASSLSTQSGNTIYF	TGTGCCAGCAGCTTAAGCACACAGTCTGGAAACACCATATATTTT
TRBD1	TRBJ1-5	-	TRBV4-1	16	CASSPRGRRSNQPQHF	TGCGCCAGCAGCCCCAGGGGGCGCAGGAGCAATCAGCCCCAGCATTTT
-	TRBJ1-2	once	TRBV21-1	16	CASSTIQQGATGGYTF	TGTGCCAGCAGCACCATCCAACAGGGGGCGACGGGAGGCTACACCTTC
TRBD2	TRBJ2-5	-	TRBV25-1	14	CASSARGGAETQYF	TGTGCCAGCAGTGCACGGGGGGGTGCAGAGACCCAGTACTTC
TRBD2	TRBJ2-5	-	TRBV7-9	17	CASSLVYQGGRQETQYF	TGTGCCAGCAGCTTAGTTTATCAGGGCGGGAGGCAAGAGACCCAGTACTTC
-	TRBJ2-7	-	TRBV7-6	15	CASSFGAGADYEQYF	TGTGCCAGCAGCTTCGGGGCGGGGGCCGACTACGAGCAGTACTTC
-	TRBJ1-5	-	TRBV10-3	15	CAISEATGQGQPQHF	TGTGCCATCAGTGAGGCCACAGGGCAGGGTCAGCCCCAGCATTTT
-	TRBJ1-6	-	TRBV7-9	13	CASSSSPRSPLHF	TGTGCCAGCAGCTCCTCTCCCCGTTCACCCCTCCACTTT
TRBD1	TRBJ1-6	-	TRBV2	14	CASSDPGGDSPLHF	TGTGCCAGCAGTGATCCAGGGGGCGATTCACCCCTCCACTTT
-	TRBJ1-5	-	TRBV5-1	13	CASSFGGNRPQHF	TGCGCCAGCAGCTTTGGTGGCAATCGGCCCCAGCATTTT
-	TRBJ2-5	few	TRBV7-6	15	CASSLVGGRQETQYF	TGTGCCAGCAGCTTAGTGGGTGGGCGACAAGAGACCCAGTACTTC
TRBD2	TRBJ2-3	-	TRBV9	17	CASSVIDTRGGLDTQYF	TGTGCCAGCAGCGTCATCGACACCCGCGGGGGTCTAGATACGCAGTATTTT
TRBD1	TRBJ2-2	once	TRBV5-1	16	CASSLLTGTNTGELFF	TGCGCCAGCAGCCTTTTGACAGGGACGAACACCGGGGAGCTGTTTTTT
-	TRBJ2-7	-	TRBV7-9	14	CASSKSLKGYEQYF	TGTGCCAGCAGCAAGTCCCTCAAGGGGTACGAGCAGTACTTC
-	TRBJ2-7	-	TRBV25-1	14	CASSEGGASYEQYF	TGTGCCAGCAGTGAAGGGGGGGCATCCTACGAGCAGTACTTC
-	TRBJ2-2	once	TRBV29-1	12	CSVSFYTGELFF	TGCAGCGTTTCTTTCTACACCGGGGAGCTGTTTTTT
-	TRBJ2-1	-	TRBV4-1	17	CASSLHMGPGAYNEQFF	TGCGCCAGCAGCCTCCATATGGGGCCGGGAGCCTACAATGAGCAGTTCTTC
-	TRBJ1-4	-	TRBV6-1	14	CASSRTVTNEKLFF	TGTGCCAGCAGCCGAACAGTAACTAATGAAAAACTGTTTTTT
-	TRBJ2-3	-	TRBV5-4	14	CASTTQPRTDTQYF	TGTGCCAGCACGACTCAGCCCCGCACAGATACGCAGTATTTT
-	TRBJ2-1	-	TRBV5-1	13	CASSIGQLNEQFF	TGCGCCAGCAGCATAGGACAGCTCAATGAGCAGTTCTTC
TRBD1	TRBJ2-3	-	TRBV5-1	15	CASSLADRDTDTQYF	TGCGCCAGCAGCTTGGCGGACAGGGACACAGATACGCAGTATTTT
-	TRBJ2-7	once	TRBV5-4	14	CASSSVKSSYEQYF	TGTGCCAGCAGCTCCGTGAAGAGCTCCTACGAGCAGTACTTC
TRBD1	TRBJ1-5	-	TRBV5-5	16	CASSPLGTVSNQPQHF	TGTGCCAGCAGCCCGCTTGGGACAGTTAGCAATCAGCCCCAGCATTTT
-	TRBJ2-1	-	TRBV7-2	14	CASSLKGRGPEQFF	TGTGCCAGCAGCTTGAAAGGCAGGGGTCCTGAGCAGTTCTTC
TRBD1	TRBJ1-3	-	TRBV6-1	14	CASKPGGSGNTIYF	TGTGCCAGCAAGCCAGGGGGCTCTGGAAACACCATATATTTT
TRBD2	TRBJ2-5	-	TRBV6-1	15	CASIQTSGGGEAQYF	TGTGCCAGCATCCAAACTAGCGGGGGTGGGGAGGCCCAGTACTTC
-	TRBJ1-5	few	TRBV2	15	CASSEIQVSNQPQHF	TGTGCCAGCAGTGAAATACAGGTTAGCAATCAGCCCCAGCATTTT
-	TRBJ2-7	-	TRBV2	11	CASRGSYEQYF	TGTGCCAGCAGAGGGAGCTACGAGCAGTACTTC
-	TRBJ1-1	-	TRBV9	13	CASSVASNTEAFF	TGTGCCAGCAGCGTAGCTTCGAACACTGAAGCTTTCTTT
-	TRBJ2-2	few	TRBV9	14	CASSVGGHTGELFF	TGTGCCAGCAGCGTAGGAGGGCACACCGGGGAGCTGTTTTTT